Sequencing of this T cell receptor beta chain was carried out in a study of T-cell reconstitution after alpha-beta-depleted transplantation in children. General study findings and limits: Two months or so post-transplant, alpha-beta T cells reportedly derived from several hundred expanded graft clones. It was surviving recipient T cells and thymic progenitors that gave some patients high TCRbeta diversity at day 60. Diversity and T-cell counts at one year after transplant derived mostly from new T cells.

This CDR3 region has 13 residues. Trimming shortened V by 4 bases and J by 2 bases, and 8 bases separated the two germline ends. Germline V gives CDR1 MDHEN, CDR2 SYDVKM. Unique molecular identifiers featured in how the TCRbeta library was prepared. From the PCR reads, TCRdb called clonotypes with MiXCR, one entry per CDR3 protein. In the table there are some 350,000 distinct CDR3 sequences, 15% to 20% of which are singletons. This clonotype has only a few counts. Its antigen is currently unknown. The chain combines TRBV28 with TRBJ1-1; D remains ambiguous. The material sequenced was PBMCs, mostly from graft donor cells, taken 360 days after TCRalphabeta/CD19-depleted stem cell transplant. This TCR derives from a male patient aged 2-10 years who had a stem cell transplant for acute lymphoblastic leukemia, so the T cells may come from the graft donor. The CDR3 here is CASSWADNTEAFF. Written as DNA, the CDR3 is TGTGCCAGCAGTTGGGCAGACAACACTGAAGCTTTCTTT.